This T cell receptor beta chain was sequenced during a study of T cell repertoires in ileal Crohn's disease (dated by TCRdb to the late 2010s). Broadly, across the study: The median duration of disease was 7.5 to 9.5 years, and at the time of surgery roughly 36% of patients were active smokers. Postoperative therapy was given to about half of the patients, with thiopurines administered to under 12 patients and anti-TNF agents administered to under 20 patients. A Rutgeerts score higher than i0 was the definition used for endoscopic postoperative recurrence. Surgery was performed for a complication in all patients, with stricturing disease in about 61% and penetrating disease in approximately 40%. The study was conducted in parallel with a multicentre cohort that was designed to identify predictors of early endoscopic recurrence following ileocolonic resection. TCR repertoire analysis was performed in about 61 Crohn's disease patients drawn from a prospective multicentre cohort. The study sequenced approximately 180 mucosal samples from around 60 patients, taken at several locations on the surgical specimen and at postoperative endoscopy.

CDR1 and CDR2 are drawn from the germline V gene: ENHRY, SYGVKD. The CDR3 runs 13 amino acids, cysteine and phenylalanine included. Of all the DNA, just the CDR3 is kept, 39 bases in frame from base 1. V loses 0 bases, J loses 4 bases, and the germline ends lie 6 bases apart. The paper as a whole reports these results and caveats: Sorted CD8 T cells carried more high-frequency clones than CD4 T cells, suggesting mucosal expansions were mainly CD8. A significantly higher proportion of clonal expansions was observed in active smokers at surgery than in non-smokers (roughly 24% vs 19%, p=0.02). Mucosal CD4 and CD8 T cells were sorted and sequenced only in a subgroup of patients, whose size was not stated. Endoscopic recurrence was found to be associated with higher high-frequency clone percentages at surgery, and recurrence was observed in all patients with clonality above 26.8% (18/57).

Note on this clone: Its antigen remains undetermined. Base qualities were left out, and no much larger clone turns up one base away.

For commercial TCRB immunosequencing, 450 to 550 nanograms of biopsy DNA were submitted for each sample. Adaptive Biotechnology amplified CDR3 regions from genomic DNA with a two-step multiplex PCR that controlled for amplification bias. In the first PCR, primers covered every V and J gene segment, and in the second PCR, barcodes and Illumina adapters were added. CDR3 libraries were sequenced on an Illumina instrument. Under the source paper's analysis protocol: The analysis used both the pipelines supplied by the vendor and custom analysis of the raw data in R/Bioconductor with R version 3.3.0. Clonality, ranging from 0 to 1, was calculated as the inverse of the normalised Shannon entropy of all productive clones. High-frequency clones were defined as the share of the repertoire taken up by the top 100 clones, keeping only clones that passed a 95% confidence test. Repertoire diversity was measured with the Simpson index, and overlap between samples was measured with the Morisita-Horn index. TCRdb's version of the immuneACCESS table is confined to in-frame rearrangements and falls short of the full clone set. An unresolved V gene accounts for under half of the shortfall where checked; the remainder is of unknown origin. For V, J and clone size, that table is used; D and trimming come from the DNA. The sample contains 7,300 or so clones, more than 65% of them found a single time. The ten largest clonotypes hold roughly 8% of the sample.

To be eligible, patients had to be adults with ileal or ileocolonic Crohn's disease and an indication for ileocolonic resection. Whole ileal mucosal biopsies were stored frozen at -80°C before DNA extraction. A TRizol-based method was used to extract genomic DNA from the frozen whole biopsies, and the DNA was quantified with a NanoDrop 2000 spectrophotometer. The clonotype was recovered from an adult with Crohn's disease. Sequencing was done on a sample of ileal tissue. Recombination joined TRBV10-3 with TRBJ1-1, with no confidently assigned D gene. The DNA sequence is TGTGCCATCAGTGAGTCACAGAGCACTGAAGCTTTCTTT. Translated, this gives CAISESQSTEAFF.